A selection of T cell receptor beta chains follows, all from one sample in a study of cytomegalovirus exposure and HLA in healthy donors. Assay used: immunoSEQ multiplex PCR; TCRdb lists only in-frame clones, some missing. The listing records approximately 210,000 clones. Sequencing was carried out using PBMCs. All receptors come from a woman in her twenties or thirties in good health and CMV-seropositive. The CDR3 runs from the conserved cysteine through the conserved F or W. The D gene is left open where the match is weak.

>-|TRBJ2-7|TRBV27
CASSYRGLYEQYF
TGTGCCAGCAGTTACAGGGGACTCTACGAGCAGTACTTC
>TRBD1|TRBJ1-3|TRBV5-1
CASSSTGGLNTIYF
TGCGCCAGCAGCTCTACAGGGGGCTTAAACACCATATATTTT
>-|TRBJ2-2|TRBV5-6
CASSGGWGLTGELFF
TGTGCCAGCAGCGGGGGCTGGGGTTTAACCGGGGAGCTGTTTTTT
>TRBD2|TRBJ2-1|TRBV10-3
CAISGGTSGGSWEQFF
TGTGCCATCAGTGGGGGGACTAGCGGGGGCTCATGGGAGCAGTTCTTC
>-|TRBJ2-5|TRBV10-1
CASSESRGLETQYF
TGCGCCAGCAGTGAGTCGAGAGGGCTAGAGACCCAGTACTTC
>-|TRBJ2-1|TRBV27
CASRKDDRGGDEQFF
TGTGCCAGCAGGAAGGATGACAGGGGAGGGGATGAGCAGTTCTTC
>-|TRBJ2-3|TRBV2
CASSISGVTDTQYF
TGTGCCAGCAGTATTTCGGGGGTAACAGATACGCAGTATTTT
>-|TRBJ1-1|TRBV27
CASSYRMNTEAFF
TGTGCCAGCAGTTACAGGATGAACACTGAAGCTTTCTTT
>TRBD1|TRBJ1-1|TRBV5-1
CASSSGTAYTEAFF
TGCGCCAGCAGCTCCGGGACAGCTTACACTGAAGCTTTCTTT
>-|TRBJ2-7|TRBV19
CASSKGQGITYEQYF
TGTGCCAGTAGTAAGGGGCAGGGGATCACCTACGAGCAGTACTTC
>TRBD2|TRBJ2-1|TRBV9
CASSPRTSGDHNEQFF
TGTGCCAGCAGCCCGCGGACTAGCGGGGACCACAATGAGCAGTTCTTC
>-|TRBJ1-4|TRBV6-6
CASSYGRFDNEKLFF
TGTGCCAGCAGTTACGGCCGTTTTGATAATGAAAAACTGTTTTTT
>-|TRBJ2-1|TRBV29-1
CSVETGATAFGYEQFF
TGCAGCGTCGAGACAGGTGCCACCGCTTTTGGGTATGAGCAGTTCTTC
>-|TRBJ1-5|TRBV13
CASSIGGFVLPQHF
TGTGCCAGCAGTATAGGGGGTTTCGTTCTACCCCAGCATTTT
>TRBD2|TRBJ2-5|TRBV7-2
CASSSGLAETQYF
TGTGCCAGCAGCTCCGGACTAGCCGAGACCCAGTACTTC
>TRBD2|TRBJ2-7|TRBV27
CASSGTERGQTYEQYF
TGTGCCAGCAGTGGAACAGAGCGGGGGCAAACCTACGAGCAGTACTTC
>TRBD1|TRBJ2-2|TRBV27
CASSLRDRVDTGELFF
TGTGCCAGCAGTTTAAGAGACAGGGTTGACACCGGGGAGCTGTTTTTT
>TRBD2|TRBJ2-5|TRBV7-9
CASSPRLAGLQETQYF
TGTGCCAGCAGCCCTCGACTAGCGGGACTCCAAGAGACCCAGTACTTC
>TRBD1|TRBJ1-1|TRBV19
CASIRDRNTEAFF
TGTGCCAGTATCCGGGACAGAAACACTGAAGCTTTCTTT
>-|TRBJ1-2|TRBV13
CASSFGERVGYTF
TGTGCCAGCAGCTTTGGGGAGAGAGTCGGCTACACCTTC
>TRBD1|TRBJ2-7|TRBV7-2
CASSHPGLGQGYEQYF
TGTGCCAGCAGCCATCCAGGTTTAGGACAGGGGTACGAGCAGTACTTC
>TRBD2|TRBJ2-1|TRBV27
CASRYIAGGPISYNEQFF
TGTGCCAGCAGATATATAGCGGGAGGGCCTATCTCCTACAATGAGCAGTTCTTC
>-|TRBJ1-5|TRBV29-1
CSVESGANQPQHF
TGCAGCGTTGAGTCGGGTGCCAATCAGCCCCAGCATTTT
>-|TRBJ1-1|TRBV29-1
CSVEGPGTPNTEAFF
TGCAGCGTTGAAGGACCCGGGACACCGAACACTGAAGCTTTCTTT
>TRBD1|TRBJ1-1|TRBV7-9
CASSLAGDLQGAGAFF
TGTGCCAGCAGCTTAGCAGGTGATTTACAGGGGGCAGGAGCTTTCTTT
>-|TRBJ1-3|TRBV6-5
CASSYGQTSDTIYF
TGTGCCAGCAGTTACGGGCAGACCTCGGACACCATATATTTT
>-|TRBJ1-1|TRBV5-1
CASSLGPGSEAFF
TGCGCCAGCAGCTTGGGCCCAGGGTCTGAAGCTTTCTTT
>-|TRBJ1-1|TRBV5-1
CASSGNTEAFF
TGCGCCAGTTCAGGGAACACTGAAGCTTTCTTT
>-|TRBJ2-2|TRBV14
CASSQEGPAKNTGELFF
TGTGCCAGCAGCCAAGAAGGGCCAGCGAAAAACACCGGGGAGCTGTTTTTT
>-|TRBJ1-1|TRBV29-1
CSVTRTDWGTEAFF
TGCAGCGTTACCCGGACAGATTGGGGGACTGAAGCTTTCTTT
>-|TRBJ1-1|TRBV5-1
CASRAGGGTEAFF
TGCGCCAGCAGGGCTGGTGGTGGCACTGAAGCTTTCTTT
>-|TRBJ1-1|TRBV28
CASSLGTFKEAFF
TGTGCCAGCAGTCTGGGGACTTTTAAGGAAGCTTTCTTT
>-|TRBJ1-1|TRBV5-1
CASSLKGWTEAFF
TGCGCCAGCAGCTTGAAGGGGTGGACTGAAGCTTTCTTT
>TRBD1|TRBJ1-2|TRBV4-1
CASSQARDRGLYGYTF
TGCGCCAGCAGCCAAGCTAGAGACAGGGGACTCTATGGCTACACCTTC
>-|TRBJ1-3|TRBV2
CAGSGTYPNTIYF
TGTGCCGGATCCGGGACTTATCCAAACACCATATATTTT
>-|TRBJ1-1|TRBV19
CASGGSIVTEAFF
TGTGCCAGCGGGGGGAGTATTGTCACTGAAGCTTTCTTT